The clone carrying this T cell receptor (beta chain) was counted between two and nine times. The sample belongs to a study of regulatory T cells in long-lasting Graves disease. Building of the TCR beta libraries involved iRepertoire HTBI primers and Arm-PCR of CDR3 regions. TCRdb re-called the multiplex PCR reads through MiXCR, storing one row per CDR3 protein. The table lists about 350,000 distinct CDR3 sequences, about 17% of them singletons. From germline, CDR1 is DFQATT and CDR2 SNEGSKA (reference sequence). Trimming removed 1 base from V and 5 bases from J; junction bases left unmatched: 7. The length of the CDR3 is 16 residues. The time point is: newly diagnosed GD, antithyroid drugs for less than 3 months. The TCR library was made from RNA extracted from PBMCs. The sample also formed part of further work on T cells in Graves' hyperthyroidism and ophthalmopathy. From that report: Researchers barred patients who had uncontrolled infection, other autoimmune disease, pregnancy or lactation. HTBI primers were employed in a first-round RT-PCR of the TCR CDR3.

The source was peripheral blood mononuclear cells (PBMCs), collected at new diagnosis, from a patient treated with antithyroid drugs. The clonotype comes from a woman aged 18-29 years with Graves disease. The chain couples TRBV20-1 to TRBJ2-1; 11 bases match TRBD2. This chain's CDR3 is CSARAWTSGRDNEQFF. CDR3 bases: TGCAGTGCTAGAGCTTGGACTAGCGGGCGGGACAATGAGCAGTTCTTC.